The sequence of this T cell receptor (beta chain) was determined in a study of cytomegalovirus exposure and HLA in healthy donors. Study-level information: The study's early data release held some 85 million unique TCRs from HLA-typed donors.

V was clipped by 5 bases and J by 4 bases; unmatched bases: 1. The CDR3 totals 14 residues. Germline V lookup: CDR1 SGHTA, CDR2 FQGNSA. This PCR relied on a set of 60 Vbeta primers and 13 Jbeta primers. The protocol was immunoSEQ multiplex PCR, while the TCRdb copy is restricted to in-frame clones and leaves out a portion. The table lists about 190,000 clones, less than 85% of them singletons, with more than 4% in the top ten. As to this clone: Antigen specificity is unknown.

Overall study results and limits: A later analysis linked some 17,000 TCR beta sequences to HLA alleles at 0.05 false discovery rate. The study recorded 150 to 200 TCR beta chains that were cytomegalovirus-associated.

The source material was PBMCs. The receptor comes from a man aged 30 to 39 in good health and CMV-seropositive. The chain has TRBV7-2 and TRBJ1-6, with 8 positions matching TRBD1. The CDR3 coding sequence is TGTGCCAGCAGCGGGGACAGGTATAATTCACCCCTCCACTTT. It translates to CASSGDRYNSPLHF.